The T cell receptor beta chain under discussion was sequenced for a study of cytomegalovirus exposure and HLA in healthy donors. Germline CDR1 is LGHNA and CDR2 is YSLEER. The CDR3 extends over 16 amino acids. Germline trimming cut 0 bases from V and 4 bases from J; bases unmatched to any gene: 7. The PCR used 60 Vbeta and 13 Jbeta primers. Using immunoSEQ multiplex PCR, the repertoire was profiled, and TCRdb retains in-frame clones only, with some absent. The sample holds approximately 160,000 clones, 77% seen once. This chain connects TRBV4-3 to TRBJ2-7; TRBD2 matches 9 bases. Specimen: PBMCs. The sequence was obtained from a woman aged 35 to 49 in good health and CMV-seropositive. In DNA, the CDR3 is TGCGCCAGCAGCCAAGATTGGCGGGAGGGCTCTTACGAGCAGTACTTC. Protein product: CASSQDWREGSYEQYF.